This T cell receptor beta chain was recovered during a study of shared clonotypes between healthy human individuals. Study observations and caveats: Clonotypes not shared had lower generation probabilities than those common to all four donors. An effect of sequencing depth on clonotype sharing among donors was expected.

This clone was seen only once. The antigen is not known. Sorted-subset replicate PCRs used roughly 220 ng DNA, about 30,000 T cell genomes. Data came from immunoSEQ multiplex PCR; TCRdb stores just in-frame clones and leaves some out. Among some 2 million clones, 85% to 95% were seen once, and the ten largest hold 0.13%. The CDR3 has 16 residues. Trimming took off 4 bases at V and 5 bases at J, with 17 bases between the two ends. Germline lookup yields CDR1 LGHNA and CDR2 YSLEER. Material for sequencing was naive CD4+ T cells sorted from blood. The subset: CD45RA+ positively selected. The sequence was collected from a man in his late teens or twenties in good health. J is TRBJ1-4 and V is TRBV4-3; D remains unclear. This chain's CDR3 is CASSRAAPDGNEKLFF. The DNA for the CDR3 is TGCGCCAGCAGCCGAGCCGCCCCGGATGGGAATGAAAAACTGTTTTTT.